The present entry profiles one TCR beta chain with its context. This specimen belongs to a study of T cell changes during pregnancy in multiple sclerosis. Profiled with immunoSEQ multiplex PCR; TCRdb holds only in-frame clones, not every one. Of 100,000 or so clones in the sample, just over 90% were seen once. Between the trimmed V and J ends, which lost 0 bases and 2 bases, there was a span of 16 bases. The CDR3 sequence is 18 residues long. Germline-derived CDR1 and CDR2 are LGHNA and YNFKEQ. The clonotype comes from a female donor with multiple sclerosis, enrolled in a pregnancy study. Sample: peripheral blood, taken in the second trimester of pregnancy. The rearrangement joins TRBV4-2 to TRBJ2-2; tentative D call: TRBD2 (6 bases). In DNA form, the CDR3 reads TGTGCCAGCAGCCAAGAAATATCCGGGGGTATAAACACCGGGGAGCTGTTTTTT. Translated, it gives CASSQEISGGINTGELFF.